One and the same sample provided the 12 T cell receptor beta chains below, sequenced in a study of OX40 agonist ivuxolimab in advanced cancers. The table came from immunoSEQ multiplex PCR; TCRdb's copy has only in-frame clones and leaves some out. The data show some 60,000 clones, roughly 85% seen once. The specimen comprised CD4+ or CD8+ T cells sorted from blood, sampled in a trial of the OX40 agonist ivuxolimab. Receptors were obtained from an adult with an advanced solid tumor such as melanoma, head and neck, liver or kidney cancer.

This chain joins TRBV7-9 and TRBJ2-7; D gene unclear. The CDR3 has 13 residues. Germline values: CDR1 SEHNR, CDR2 FQNEAQ (reference sequence). Trimming took off 3 bases at V and 0 bases at J, with 6 bases between the two ends. CDR3 sequence (DNA): TGTGCCAGCAGCTTTACAGCCTCCTACGAGCAGTACTTC. Its translation is CASSFTASYEQYF.

The chain combines TRBV9 with TRBJ1-1; 7 bases align to TRBD1. The J segment lost 1 base and the V segment lost 3 bases, leaving 6 bases of the junction unmatched. Germline loops: CDR1 SGDLS, CDR2 YYNGEE. The CDR3 contains 15 residues. CDR3 sequence: CASSGTGQENTEAFF. In DNA form, the CDR3 reads TGTGCCAGCAGCGGAACCGGACAGGAGAACACTGAAGCTTTCTTT.

This clone was detected only a few times. The gene calls are TRBV6-5 and TRBJ1-5, with no clear D. Trimming cost V 0 bases and J 4 bases, with 4 bases left between them. This CDR3 has 13 amino acids. The germline gives CDR1 MNHEY, CDR2 SVGAGI. CDR3 residues: CASSYSANQPQHF. The CDR3 region has the DNA TGTGCCAGCAGTTACTCGGCTAATCAGCCCCAGCATTTT.

The chain joins TRBV5-1 to TRBJ2-7, with 13 bases lining up with TRBD2. The CDR3 runs 18 residues. The V and J ends lost 4 bases and 2 bases, in that order; junction bases with no gene match: 12. CDR1 and CDR2 (germline): SGHRS, YFSETQ. The CDR3: CASSHGTSGILTPYEQYF. CDR3 bases: TGCGCCAGCAGCCACGGGACTAGCGGGATCCTTACCCCCTACGAGCAGTACTTC.

The rearrangement uses TRBV15 and TRBJ2-2; D gene ambiguous. CDR3 length: 15 residues. The germline V and J ends were trimmed by 4 bases and 0 bases, with 9 bases remaining between them. Germline CDR1 and CDR2: LNHNV and YYDKDF (reference sequence). CDR3 in amino acids: CATSISDPNTGELFF. CDR3 bases: TGTGCCACCAGCATCAGTGATCCGAACACCGGGGAGCTGTTTTTT.

The chain employs TRBV5-5 and TRBJ1-2; 9 bases align to TRBD1. Germline CDR1 SGHKS, CDR2 YYEKEE (reference sequence). V shed 4 bases, J shed 2 bases, and the junction held 9 bases outside the gene matches. CDR3 length: 16 amino acids. The CDR3 nucleotides read TGTGCCAGCAGCCCATCTACAGGGGGCAACAACTATGGCTACACCTTC. This codes for CASSPSTGGNNYGYTF.

The V and J genes are TRBV2 and TRBJ1-2, with 10 nucleotides matching TRBD1. Germline trimming cut 4 bases from V and 4 bases from J; bases unmatched to any gene: 0. CDR3 length: 13 amino acids. Per the germline V gene, CDR1 is SNHLY and CDR2 is FYNNEI. In DNA form, the CDR3 reads TGTGCCAGCAGTGGGACAGGGGGCTATGGCTACACCTTC. It specifies CASSGTGGYGYTF.

The V and J genes are TRBV5-4 and TRBJ2-7; possible D gene TRBD2, 5 bases. The CDR3 is 14 residues long. Trimming cost V 4 bases and J 2 bases, with 13 bases left between them. In germline, CDR1 is SGHNT, CDR2 YYREEE (reference sequence). The CDR3 DNA is TGTGCCAGCAGCCGATCGGACGGGACCTACGAGCAGTACTTC. The encoded protein is CASSRSDGTYEQYF.

Comment on this clone: At one end, the junction sequence differs from germline, possibly due to a read error. The V and J genes are TRBV7-6 and TRBJ2-1, with 10 bases that match TRBD2. CDR1 is SGHVS, CDR2 FNYEAQ, per germline. This CDR3 has 15 residues. The CDR3: CASSLAGDAYNEQFF. CDR3 in DNA: TGTGCCAGCAGCCTAGCGGGAGATGCCTACAATGAGCAGTTCTTC.

This chain uses TRBV7-6 with TRBJ2-7, with TRBD1 identical over 8 bases. The CDR3 extends over 16 amino acids. With V trimmed by 2 bases and J by 6 bases, 12 bases remained unmatched. Germline V gives CDR1 SGHVS, CDR2 FNYEAQ. This CDR3 reads CASSLRDLGQGSEQYF. The CDR3 bases are TGTGCCAGCAGCTTAAGGGATCTAGGACAGGGAAGCGAGCAGTACTTC.

The genes are TRBV6-6 and TRBJ1-1; unclear D gene. The germline V gene encodes CDR1 MNHNY and CDR2 SVGAGI (reference sequence). The germline V and J ends were trimmed by 8 bases and 0 bases, with 7 bases remaining between them. This CDR3 comprises 12 residues. The CDR3 sequence is CASSNVNTEAFF. In nucleotides, the CDR3 is TGTGCCAGCTCTAACGTGAACACTGAAGCTTTCTTT.

This clone was detected only once. The chain joins TRBV15 to TRBJ2-7; TRBD2 might be the D (5 bases). The germline V gene has CDR1 LNHNV and CDR2 YYDKDF (reference sequence). CDR3 length equals 14 residues. Trimming cost V 4 bases and J 1 base, with 11 bases left between them. CDR3 residues: CATSISRGSYEQYF. DNA of the CDR3: TGTGCCACCAGCATCTCGCGAGGGTCCTACGAGCAGTACTTC.